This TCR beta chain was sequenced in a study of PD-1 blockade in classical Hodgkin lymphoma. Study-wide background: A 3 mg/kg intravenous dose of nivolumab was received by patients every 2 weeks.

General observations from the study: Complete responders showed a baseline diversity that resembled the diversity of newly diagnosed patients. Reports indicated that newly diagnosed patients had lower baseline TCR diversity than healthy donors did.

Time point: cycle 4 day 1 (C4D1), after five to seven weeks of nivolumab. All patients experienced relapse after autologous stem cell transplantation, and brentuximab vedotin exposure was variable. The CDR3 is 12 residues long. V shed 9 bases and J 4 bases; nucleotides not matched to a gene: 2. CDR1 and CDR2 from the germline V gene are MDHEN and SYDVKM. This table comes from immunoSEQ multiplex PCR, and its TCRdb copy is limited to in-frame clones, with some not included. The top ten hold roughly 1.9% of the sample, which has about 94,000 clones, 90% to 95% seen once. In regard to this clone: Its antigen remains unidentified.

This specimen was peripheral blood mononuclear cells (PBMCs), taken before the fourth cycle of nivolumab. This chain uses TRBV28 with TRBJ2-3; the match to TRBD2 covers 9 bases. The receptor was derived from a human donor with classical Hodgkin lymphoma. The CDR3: CASLAGADTQYF. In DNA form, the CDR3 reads TGTGCCAGTTTAGCGGGAGCAGATACGCAGTATTTT. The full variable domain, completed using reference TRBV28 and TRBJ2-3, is DVKVTQSSRYLVKRTGEKVFLECVQDMDHENMFWYRQDPGLGLRLIYFSYDVKMKEKGDIPEGYSVSREKKERFSLILESASTNQTSMYLCASLAGADTQYFGPGTRLTVL.